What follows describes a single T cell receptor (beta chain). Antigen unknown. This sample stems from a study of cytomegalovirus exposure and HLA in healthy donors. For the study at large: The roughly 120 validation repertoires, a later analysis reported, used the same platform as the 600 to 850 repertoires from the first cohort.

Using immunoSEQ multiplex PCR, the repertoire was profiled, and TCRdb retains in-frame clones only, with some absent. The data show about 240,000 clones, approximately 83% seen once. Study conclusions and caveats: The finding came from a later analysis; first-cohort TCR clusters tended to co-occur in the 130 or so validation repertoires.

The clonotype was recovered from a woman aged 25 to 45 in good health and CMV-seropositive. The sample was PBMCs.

CDR3 amino acids: CAWRESGTNEQFF. The CDR3 DNA reads as TGTGCCTGGAGGGAAAGCGGGACGAATGAGCAGTTCTTC. V is TRBV30 and J is TRBJ2-1; 7 bases are a match to TRBD2. Trimming took 3 bases from V and 7 from J; bases not matched to a gene: 6. Germline V gene sequence: CDR1 GTSNPN, CDR2 SVGIG (reference sequence). The CDR3 is 13 residues long.